This passage covers 24 T cell receptor beta chains from one sample sequenced in a study of spatial heterogeneity in lung cancer. Time point given: sample taken at primary tumor resection. Whole RNA from tumor, nontumor lung or frozen PBMC was sequenced unsorted. Each CDR3 protein gets one entry after TCRdb re-called the 5' RACE reads with MiXCR. Altogether tens of thousands of distinct CDR3 sequences are present, 12% being singletons, with the ten largest covering about 40%. The sample in question was PBMCs, obtained at surgery. The receptors come from a male donor with early-stage non-small cell lung cancer.

This clonotype was recorded at least ten times. V and J are TRBV28 and TRBJ1-4, with 9 bases identical to TRBD1. The V segment lost 6 bases and the J segment 4 bases; nucleotides outside the gene matches: 3. The CDR3 totals 14 residues. Germline CDR1 is MDHEN and CDR2 is SYDVKM. In DNA form, the CDR3 reads TGTGCCAGCAGCCGACAGGGGGTTAATGAAAAACTGTTTTTT. Its protein product is CASSRQGVNEKLFF.

This clonotype turned up a few times. The chain links TRBV5-1 to TRBJ2-3; D unclear. CDR1 and CDR2 (germline): SGHRS, YFSETQ. The length of the CDR3 is 13 residues. The ends were cut back, 2 bases at V and 3 bases at J, with 7 bases in the middle. The DNA of the CDR3 is TGCGCCAGCAGCTTACCGGAGACAGATACGCAGTATTTT. Residues: CASSLPETDTQYF. The full variable domain, completed using reference TRBV5-1 and TRBJ2-3, is KAGVTQTPRYLIKTRGQQVTLSCSPISGHRSVSWYQQTPGQGLQFLFEYFSETQRNKGNFPGRFSGRQFSNSRSEMNVSTLELGDSALYLCASSLPETDTQYFGPGTRLTVL.

This chain uses TRBV12-3 or TRBV12-4 with TRBJ1-3, with D unresolved. This CDR3 comprises 14 residues. Trimming pared 0 bases from V and 4 bases from J, leaving 7 bases between. The CDR3 coding sequence is TGTGCCAGCAGTTTAGCCCTGGCGGGAAACACCATATATTTT. It is translated as CASSLALAGNTIYF.

This clonotype has at least ten counts. This chain links TRBV12-3 or TRBV12-4 with TRBJ1-1; 7 bases are shared with TRBD1. The CDR3 extends over 14 amino acids. The trim removed 6 bases at V and 10 bases at J, leaving 14 bases unmatched. The CDR3 here is CASSYTTGTVAAFF. The DNA for the CDR3 is TGTGCCAGCAGCTATACAACCGGGACAGTGGCAGCTTTCTTT.

This clonotype was detected many times. J is TRBJ2-5 and V is TRBV7-9, with 8 positions matching TRBD2. V shed 4 bases and J 4 bases; nucleotides not matched to a gene: 14. This CDR3 has 17 residues. Germline V gene data show CDR1 as SEHNR and CDR2 as FQNEAQ (reference sequence). The CDR3 region is CASSSPRLREEGETQYF. The DNA of the CDR3 is TGTGCCAGCAGCTCCCCCCGATTGCGGGAGGAAGGAGAGACCCAGTACTTC. The full variable domain, in which reference TRBV7-9 and TRBJ2-5 provide the parts outside the CDR3, is DTGVSQNPRHKITKRGQNVTFRCDPISEHNRLYWYRQTLGQGPEFLTYFQNEAQLEKSRLLSDRFSAERPKGSFSTLEIQRTEQGDSAMYLCASSSPRLREEGETQYFGPGTRLLVL.

This clonotype has just a few counts. The rearrangement uses TRBV19 and TRBJ2-7; 7 positions agree with TRBD1. The junction had 7 bases not matched to a gene; V was cut back by 5 bases and J by 3 bases. Germline loops: CDR1 LNHDA, CDR2 SQIVND (reference sequence). The CDR3 is 14 residues long. The CDR3 spells CASSPQGLSYEQYF. The CDR3 DNA sequence: TGTGCCAGTAGTCCACAGGGGCTAAGCTACGAGCAGTACTTC.

Ten or more counts support this clonotype. V gene TRBV7-2 combines with J gene TRBJ1-6; D perhaps matches TRBD1 (5 bases). Germline lookup yields CDR1 SGHTA and CDR2 FQGNSA. The V end lost 1 base, the J end lost 4 bases, and 8 bases lay between the germline ends. There are 15 residues in the CDR3. The CDR3 protein is CASSLDRPYNSPLHF. The CDR3 bases are TGTGCCAGCAGCTTAGACAGGCCTTATAATTCACCCCTCCACTTT.

This clonotype has more than one count but fewer than ten. The chain recombines TRBV6-5 with TRBJ1-6; the D gene is possibly TRBD1 (5 bases). This CDR3 has 14 amino acids. V was clipped by 11 bases and J by 5 bases, with 16 bases between them. Looked up from germline, CDR1 is MNHEY and CDR2 is SVGAGI. The CDR3: CASRDRGNNSPLHF. The CDR3 DNA reads TGTGCCTCGAGGGACCGAGGGAATAATTCACCCCTCCACTTT.

This clonotype was seen more than once but under ten times. The chain carries TRBV28 and TRBJ1-3; TRBD1 aligns across 8 bases. The ends lost 6 bases at V and 7 bases at J; junction bases unmatched: 5. The CDR3 sequence is 13 residues long. Germline-derived CDR1 and CDR2 are MDHEN and SYDVKM. CDR3 sequence (DNA): TGTGCCAGCAGCCACAGGGGGAAGAACACCATATATTTT. Translating it yields CASSHRGKNTIYF.

This clonotype was recorded a few times. V and J are TRBV28 and TRBJ2-1; D is unclear. V lost 4 bases, J lost 8 bases, and 12 bases lay in between. CDR1 and CDR2 from the germline V gene are MDHEN and SYDVKM. This CDR3 comprises 13 residues. The CDR3 reads CASSSPISYEQFF. Here the CDR3 DNA reads TGTGCCAGCAGTTCCCCGATCAGCTATGAGCAGTTCTTC.

This clonotype was detected ten times or more. The chain couples TRBV7-2 to TRBJ2-1; D remains ambiguous. The CDR3 loop spans 12 amino acids. With 6 bases removed from V and 7 bases from J, the gap between germline ends came to 10 bases. Looked up from germline, CDR1 is SGHTA and CDR2 is FQGNSA. The CDR3 coding sequence is TGTGCCAGCAGACTTAATTGGAATGAGCAGTTCTTC. Translated: CASRLNWNEQFF.

This chain links TRBV4-3 with TRBJ2-3; 9 nucleotides agree with TRBD2. The CDR3 runs 15 residues. Germline CDR1 is LGHNA and CDR2 is YSLEER. The J segment lost 13 bases and the V segment lost 0 bases, leaving 11 bases of the junction unmatched. The CDR3 DNA follows: TGCGCCAGCAGCCAAGATCAGAGTAGCGGGGGTCCGGAGTATTTT. Its protein product is CASSQDQSSGGPEYF.

This clonotype was observed a few times. The rearrangement uses TRBV6-2 or TRBV6-3 and TRBJ2-1; D is possibly TRBD1 or TRBD2 (5 bases each). The germline V and J ends were trimmed by 2 bases and 7 bases, with 15 bases remaining between them. Germline CDR1 is MNHEY and CDR2 is SVGEGT. CDR3 size: 15 residues. The CDR3 region is CASSYPRAGRNEQFF. In nucleotides, the CDR3 is TGTGCCAGCAGTTACCCCAGGGCGGGCAGGAATGAGCAGTTCTTC.

This clonotype was observed at least ten times. This sequence joins TRBV11-2 and TRBJ2-7; D is perhaps TRBD2 (5 bases). Trimming left V 0 bases short and J 4 bases short, with 10 bases between. Germline CDR1 SGHAT, CDR2 FQNNGV. This CDR3 comprises 14 residues. CDR3 residues: CASSLDPGRYEQYF. Written as DNA, the CDR3 is TGTGCCAGCAGCTTAGATCCGGGAAGGTACGAGCAGTACTTC.

The table lists this clonotype with a few counts. This chain joins TRBV28 and TRBJ2-1; D tentatively fits TRBD1 or TRBD2 (8 bases each). From germline, CDR1 is MDHEN and CDR2 SYDVKM. This CDR3 contains 16 residues. Trimming shortened V by 6 bases and J by 15 bases, and 30 bases separated the two germline ends. The CDR3 spells CASRFTGGEGQGGRFF. The DNA of the CDR3 is TGTGCCAGCAGATTCACGGGGGGGGAAGGACAGGGTGGTCGGTTCTTC.

This clonotype was seen only once. This sequence joins TRBV12-3 or TRBV12-4 and TRBJ2-7; no clear D gene. V lost 1 base, J lost 7 bases, and 11 bases lay in between. The CDR3 spans 13 residues. The CDR3 DNA reads TGTGCCAGCAGTTTAGGAGTGTGGAGAGAGCAGTACTTC. It codes for CASSLGVWREQYF.

The chain uses TRBV2 and TRBJ1-5, with 9 positions matching TRBD1. V lost 7 bases, J lost 2 bases, and 6 bases stayed unmatched. The CDR3 is made up of 15 amino acids. Per the germline V gene, CDR1 is SNHLY and CDR2 is FYNNEI. This chain's CDR3 is CASKGDRAGNQPQHF. DNA of the CDR3: TGTGCCAGCAAGGGGGACAGGGCGGGCAATCAGCCCCAGCATTTT.

This clonotype was seen at least ten times. This rearrangement joins TRBV20-1 to TRBJ1-5, with D perhaps matching TRBD1 (6 bases). The ends were cut back, 5 bases at V and 5 bases at J, with 16 bases in the middle. CDR1 is DFQATT, CDR2 SNEGSKA, per germline (reference sequence). The CDR3 totals 14 residues. This CDR3 reads CSAQTVGAYQPQHF. The CDR3 DNA reads TGCAGTGCTCAAACGGTGGGGGCTTATCAGCCCCAGCATTTT.

The gene calls are TRBV3-1 and TRBJ2-1; D not certain. Germline values: CDR1 LGHDT, CDR2 YNNKEL (reference sequence). This CDR3 spans 13 amino acids. With 6 bases removed from V and 7 bases from J, the gap between germline ends came to 13 bases. In DNA, the CDR3 is TGTGCCAGCAGGCCGCAGAGTCGAAATGAGCAGTTCTTC. Translating gives CASRPQSRNEQFF.

This clonotype was counted ten times or more. CDR3 amino acids: CASSLTPGPQETQYF. The CDR3 coding sequence is TGTGCCAGCAGCTTAACCCCAGGGCCACAAGAGACCCAGTACTTC. The rearrangement links TRBV5-5 to TRBJ2-5; possibly TRBD1 for D (5 bases). The CDR3 runs 15 residues. V was shortened by 2 bases and J by 2 bases, with 13 bases between the two germline ends. Germline assignment: CDR1 SGHKS and CDR2 YYEKEE (reference sequence).

The rearrangement uses TRBV3-1 and TRBJ2-7; 8 bases agree with TRBD2. The junction had 8 bases not matched to a gene; V was cut back by 4 bases and J by 3 bases. CDR3 length: 15 residues. Germline V gene sequence: CDR1 LGHDT, CDR2 YNNKEL (reference sequence). The CDR3 here is CASSRTSAGGYEQYF. In DNA form, the CDR3 reads TGTGCCAGCAGCCGCACGTCCGCGGGAGGCTACGAGCAGTACTTC.

This clonotype occurred many times. V is TRBV5-5 and J is TRBJ2-1, with unresolved D. CDR3 length: 14 amino acids. CDR1 is SGHKS, CDR2 YYEKEE, per germline (reference sequence). The germline V and J ends were trimmed by 4 bases and 5 bases, with 13 bases remaining between them. The CDR3, as DNA: TGTGCCAGCAGCCTAAGCGTGAGCCACAATGAGCAGTTCTTC. It translates to CASSLSVSHNEQFF.

The chain joins TRBV6-6 to TRBJ1-2; the D gene is possibly TRBD1 (6 bases). Trimming took off 6 bases at V and 8 bases at J, with 16 bases between the two ends. The CDR3 extends over 13 amino acids. The germline CDR1 and CDR2 sequences are MNHNY and SVGAGI (reference sequence). DNA for the CDR3: TGTGCCAGCAGAACCACAGGGAGAGGAGGCTACACCTTC. Its protein is CASRTTGRGGYTF.

In this sample, this clonotype turned up a few times. The chain uses TRBV4-2 and TRBJ1-1, with D unclear. This CDR3 contains 13 residues. The V gene's germline CDR1 is LGHNA and CDR2 YNFKEQ. The ends were cut back, 0 bases at V and 10 bases at J, with 12 bases in the middle. The CDR3 DNA reads TGTGCCAGCAGCCAAGAAGAAGGGCCCCCAGCTTTCTTT. Its protein is CASSQEEGPPAFF.